Each of the 23 T cell receptor beta chains below was sequenced from the same sample in a study of OX40 agonist ivuxolimab in advanced cancers. Measured with immunoSEQ multiplex PCR; TCRdb has only the in-frame clones, and not every one. In the table there are about 62,000 clones, 79% of which are singletons. Sequenced material: CD4+ or CD8+ T cells sorted from blood, taken in a trial of the OX40 agonist ivuxolimab. Receptors originate from an adult with an advanced solid tumor such as melanoma, head and neck, liver or kidney cancer.

This rearrangement joins TRBV4-3 to TRBJ2-2; D call uncertain. This CDR3 contains 13 residues. Germline V gene sequence: CDR1 LGHNA, CDR2 YSLEER. Trimming took 2 bases from V and 6 from J, leaving 7 bases between them. The CDR3 reads CASSQFTAGELFF. The CDR3 coding sequence is TGCGCCAGCAGCCAATTCACCGCCGGGGAGCTGTTTTTT.

V gene TRBV6-4 combines with J gene TRBJ1-1; no definite D call. Trimming shortened V by 6 bases and J by 0 bases, and 8 bases separated the two germline ends. Germline V CDR1 and CDR2: MRHNA, SNTAGT. The CDR3 totals 13 residues. The CDR3 nucleotides read TGTGCCAGCAGGAAAGATATGAACACTGAAGCTTTCTTT. As protein: CASRKDMNTEAFF.

The chain carries TRBV7-9 and TRBJ2-3, with a tentative D call TRBD1 (5 bases). There are 15 residues in the CDR3. CDR1 SEHNR and CDR2 FQNEAQ come from the germline V gene (reference sequence). The germline V and J ends were trimmed by 4 bases and 6 bases, with 17 bases remaining between them. For the CDR3, the DNA is TGTGCCAGCAGCTCCCCTTCCGGACAAGCCGATACGCAGTATTTT. Its protein product is CASSSPSGQADTQYF.

In its sample, this clone was seen once. V usage is TRBV7-2 and J usage is TRBJ1-1; D unclear. The CDR3 spans 14 residues. V was clipped by 1 base and J by 5 bases, with 11 bases between them. CDR1 and CDR2 from the germline V gene are SGHTA and FQGNSA. CDR3 sequence: CASSLGAGYTEAFF. In nucleotides, the CDR3 is TGTGCCAGCAGCTTAGGGGCGGGGTATACTGAAGCTTTCTTT.

The J gene is TRBJ1-3, the V gene TRBV10-3; TRBD1 aligns across 7 bases. Per the germline V gene, CDR1 is ENHRY and CDR2 is SYGVKD. There are 15 residues in the CDR3. Unmatched junction bases numbered 7, after V lost 4 bases and J lost 4 bases. The CDR3 reads CAISAGGARGNTIYF. CDR3 nucleotides: TGTGCCATCAGTGCAGGGGGGGCGCGAGGAAACACCATATATTTT.

Remarks on this clone: Other DNA sequences in the sample encode the same CDR3. CDR3 region: CASSPTGIEQYF. The CDR3 DNA reads TGTGCCAGCAGTCCGACAGGGATCGAGCAGTACTTC. The chain couples TRBV14 to TRBJ2-7; 7 bases map to TRBD1. The length of the CDR3 is 12 residues. Per the germline V gene, CDR1 is SGHDN and CDR2 is FVKESK. With V trimmed by 6 bases and J by 6 bases, 5 bases remained unmatched.

V and J are TRBV5-6 and TRBJ2-5; D call uncertain. Germline V lookup: CDR1 SGHDT, CDR2 YYEEEE. This CDR3 has 12 amino acids. V gave up 1 base and J gave up 7 bases, with 8 bases separating them. The CDR3 spells CASSLWGATQYF. Here the CDR3 DNA reads TGTGCCAGCAGCTTGTGGGGTGCGACCCAGTACTTC.

V gene TRBV9 combines with J gene TRBJ2-2; 9 bases are a match to TRBD2. Germline CDR1 SGDLS, CDR2 YYNGEE. Unmatched junction bases numbered 9, after V lost 2 bases and J lost 1 base. This CDR3 contains 18 residues. DNA of the CDR3: TGTGCCAGCAGCGTGAGTAGCGGGGGCCCCGTGAACACCGGGGAGCTGTTTTTT. It specifies CASSVSSGGPVNTGELFF. The full variable domain, its missing parts supplied by reference TRBV9 and TRBJ2-2, is DSGVTQTPKHLITATGQRVTLRCSPRSGDLSVYWYQQSLDQGLQFLIQYYNGEERAKGNILERFSAQQFPDLHSELNLSSLELGDSALYFCASSVSSGGPVNTGELFFGEGSRLTVL.

Only a few counts were recorded for this clone. The rearrangement joins TRBV7-9 to TRBJ1-5; no definite D call. This CDR3 is built from 13 residues. Germline-derived CDR1 and CDR2 are SEHNR and FQNEAQ (reference sequence). Between the trimmed V and J ends, which lost 1 base and 8 bases, there was a span of 9 bases. CDR3 bases: TGTGCCAGCAGCTTAGGGGGATGGGAGCCCCAGCATTTT. Translated: CASSLGGWEPQHF.

This clone was counted ten times or more. This chain links TRBV28 with TRBJ2-7, with 7 bases that match TRBD1. CDR1 is MDHEN and CDR2 is SYDVKM in the germline V gene. Unmatched junction bases numbered 4, after V lost 5 bases and J lost 3 bases. This CDR3 spans 13 amino acids. The CDR3 is CASSKRQGYEQYF. As DNA, the CDR3 is TGTGCCAGCAGTAAACGACAGGGCTACGAGCAGTACTTC.

V usage is TRBV21-1 and J usage is TRBJ2-3; the D call in the table, TRBD2, was not verified against the DNA. TRBV21-1 is reported as a pseudogene. This CDR3 is built from 16 residues. The CDR3 region has the DNA TGTGCCAGCGGCACTAGAAAGCTTTCCCACAAGGCTACGCAGTATTTT. It codes for CASGTRKLSHKATQYF.

This chain joins TRBV7-9 and TRBJ2-5; no clear D. This CDR3 contains 12 residues. Trimming pared 5 bases from V and 4 bases from J, leaving 8 bases between. Germline V gene lookup returns CDR1 SEHNR and CDR2 FQNEAQ (reference sequence). The CDR3 bases are TGTGCCAGCAGCCCTCCGGGAGAGACCCAGTACTTC. This codes for CASSPPGETQYF. Full variable domain (remainder filled in from reference TRBV7-9 and TRBJ2-5): DTGVSQNPRHKITKRGQNVTFRCDPISEHNRLYWYRQTLGQGPEFLTYFQNEAQLEKSRLLSDRFSAERPKGSFSTLEIQRTEQGDSAMYLCASSPPGETQYFGPGTRLLVL.

The chain is built from TRBV27 and TRBJ1-5; D ambiguous. Germline V gene sequence: CDR1 MNHEY, CDR2 SMNVEV (reference sequence). The V end lost 8 bases, the J end lost 1 base, and 24 bases lay between the germline ends. The CDR3 totals 18 residues. CDR3 in DNA: TGTGCCAGCCGCACCTCCCCAGGCCCGGGTGGGAGCAATCAGCCCCAGCATTTT. Translated, it gives CASRTSPGPGGSNQPQHF.

V and J are TRBV7-7 and TRBJ2-7; D is possibly TRBD1 (6 bases). The CDR3 is 14 amino acids. Germline loops: CDR1 SSHAT, CDR2 FNYEAQ (reference sequence). With 5 bases removed from V and 4 bases from J, the gap between germline ends came to 15 bases. The CDR3 here is CASSHGTQGYEQYF. Written as DNA, the CDR3 is TGTGCCAGCAGCCACGGGACACAGGGTTACGAGCAGTACTTC.

This chain links TRBV9 with TRBJ1-1; no definite D call. There are 12 residues in the CDR3. Germline CDR1 SGDLS, CDR2 YYNGEE. Trimming took off 1 base at V and 7 bases at J, with 8 bases between the two ends. CDR3 loop: CASSVNSGEAFF. For the CDR3, the DNA is TGTGCCAGCAGCGTAAATTCGGGTGAAGCTTTCTTT.

This chain connects TRBV9 to TRBJ2-1, with 9 nucleotides matching TRBD1. CDR1 is SGDLS, CDR2 YYNGEE, per germline. The V and J ends lost 3 bases and 8 bases, in that order; junction bases with no gene match: 6. The CDR3 is 14 residues long. The CDR3 sequence is CASSGRQGGHEQFF. CDR3 coding DNA: TGTGCCAGCAGCGGTCGACAGGGGGGCCATGAGCAGTTCTTC.

This chain uses TRBV19 with TRBJ2-1; 12 bases fit TRBD2. Germline V lookup: CDR1 LNHDA, CDR2 SQIVND (reference sequence). The CDR3 runs 16 residues. V was clipped by 3 bases and J by 9 bases; unmatched bases: 9. CDR3 amino acids: CASSIPSGGAGGEQFF. The CDR3 coding sequence is TGTGCCAGTAGTATTCCTAGCGGGGGGGCCGGAGGTGAGCAGTTCTTC.

The chain has TRBV27 and TRBJ1-1; TRBD1 matches 7 bases. V lost 2 bases, J lost 4 bases, and 7 bases stayed unmatched. CDR1 and CDR2 from the germline V gene are MNHEY and SMNVEV (reference sequence). This CDR3 region has 15 residues. CDR3 protein: CASSLGGQRGTEAFF. The DNA of the CDR3 is TGTGCCAGCAGTTTAGGGGGACAGCGGGGCACTGAAGCTTTCTTT.

This clone was recorded only once. The chain is built from TRBV28 and TRBJ1-5; D gene uncertain. The CDR3 runs 16 residues. Trimming pared 2 bases from V and 0 bases from J, leaving 11 bases between. The germline CDR1 and CDR2 sequences are MDHEN and SYDVKM. CDR3 in amino acids: CASSLSSMNSNQPQHF. DNA of the CDR3: TGTGCCAGCAGTTTAAGTTCGATGAATAGCAATCAGCCCCAGCATTTT.

This clone was picked up one time. The chain links TRBV13 to TRBJ1-1; 10 bases fit TRBD1. Trimming at V came to 5 bases and at J to 1 base, leaving 4 bases not matched to a gene. Germline CDR1 is PRHDT and CDR2 is FYEKMQ (reference sequence). This CDR3 has 15 residues. CDR3 sequence reads: CASSAWDRGNTEAFF. CDR3 DNA: TGTGCCAGCAGCGCCTGGGACAGGGGGAACACTGAAGCTTTCTTT. The whole variable domain, filled in from reference TRBV13 and TRBJ1-1, reads AAGVIQSPRHLIKEKRETATLKCYPIPRHDTVYWYQQGPGQDPQFLISFYEKMQSDKGSIPDRFSAQQFSDYHSELNMSSLELGDSALYFCASSAWDRGNTEAFFGQGTRLTVV.

The chain carries TRBV10-2 and TRBJ2-3, with 11 bases identical to TRBD2. This CDR3 is 13 amino acids long. Germline values: CDR1 WSHSY, CDR2 SAAADI. V was clipped by 6 bases and J by 12 bases; unmatched bases: 8. Here the CDR3 DNA reads TGCGCCAGCAGGGGGACTAGCGGACCTCCCCAGTATTTT. Translating gives CASRGTSGPPQYF.

The chain has TRBV5-4 and TRBJ2-7; TRBD1 matches 11 bases. CDR1 is SGHNT and CDR2 is YYREEE in the germline V gene (reference sequence). The CDR3 covers 15 residues. Trimming cost V 4 bases and J 7 bases; bases outside gene matches: 10. CDR3 sequence: CASSHTGQGAHEQYF. The CDR3 nucleotides are TGTGCCAGCAGCCACACCGGACAGGGGGCTCATGAGCAGTACTTC.

The V call is TRBV7-3, the J call TRBJ2-2, with D uncertain. The CDR3 is 15 amino acids. V lost 3 bases, J lost 1 base, and 9 bases lay in between. Germline loops: CDR1 SGHTA, CDR2 FQGTGA. For the CDR3, the DNA is TGTGCCAGCAGCTTTGGGAATTGGAACACCGGGGAGCTGTTTTTT. Amino acids: CASSFGNWNTGELFF.